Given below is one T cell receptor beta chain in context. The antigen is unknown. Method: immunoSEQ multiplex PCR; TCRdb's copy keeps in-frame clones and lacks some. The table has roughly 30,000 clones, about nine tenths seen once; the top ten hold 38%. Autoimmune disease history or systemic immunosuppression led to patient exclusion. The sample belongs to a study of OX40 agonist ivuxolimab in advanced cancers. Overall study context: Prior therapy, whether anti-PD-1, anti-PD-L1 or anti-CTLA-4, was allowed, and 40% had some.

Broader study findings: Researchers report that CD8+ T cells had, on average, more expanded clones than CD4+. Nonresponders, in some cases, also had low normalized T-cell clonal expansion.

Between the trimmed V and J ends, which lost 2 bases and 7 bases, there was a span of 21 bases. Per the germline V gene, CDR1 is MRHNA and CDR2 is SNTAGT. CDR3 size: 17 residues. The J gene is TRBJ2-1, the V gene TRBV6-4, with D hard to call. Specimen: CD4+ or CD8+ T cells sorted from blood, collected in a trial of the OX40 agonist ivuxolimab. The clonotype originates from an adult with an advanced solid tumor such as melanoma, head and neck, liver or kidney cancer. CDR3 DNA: TGTGCCAGCAGTGACCCCGCGACCCGCACCCTTAAGAATGAGCAGTTCTTC. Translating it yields CASSDPATRTLKNEQFF.